Below, 20 T cell receptor beta chains from the same sample are listed, as sequenced in a study of CD8+ T cells in alopecia areata. Following extraction, RNA underwent reverse transcription to cDNA, which served as the sequencing template. This table comes from immunoSEQ multiplex PCR, and its TCRdb copy is limited to in-frame clones, with some not included. The sample has some 88,000 clones, roughly two fifths seen once. This sample's treatment: oral pan-JAK inhibitor, 5-10 mg twice daily. Sequenced here: CD8+ T cells sorted from blood, sampled at week 24, from a patient treated with tofacitinib. The source is a human donor with alopecia areata.

This chain joins TRBV6-5 and TRBJ2-3; no clear D. This CDR3 region has 14 residues. Trimming cost V 4 bases and J 0 bases, with 8 bases left between them. Germline CDR1 MNHEY, CDR2 SVGAGI. The CDR3 sequence is CASSLGKSTDTQYF. The CDR3, as DNA: TGTGCCAGCAGTTTAGGGAAAAGCACAGATACGCAGTATTTT.

The CDR3 loop reads CSVEVAANEQFF. In DNA, the CDR3 is TGCAGCGTTGAAGTGGCAGCGAATGAGCAGTTCTTC. The V gene is TRBV29-1, the J gene TRBJ2-1; D not certain. The CDR3 spans 12 residues. With 1 base removed from V and 7 bases from J, the gap between germline ends came to 8 bases. Germline V gene data show CDR1 as SQVTM and CDR2 as ANQGSEA.

The chain's CDR3 is CASSLVAAGGTQYF. The DNA for the CDR3 is TGTGCCAGCAGCTTGGTCGCGGCCGGTGGTACGCAGTATTTT. The V call is TRBV7-9, the J call TRBJ2-3; no clear D gene. The CDR3 length is 14 residues. Trimming pared 3 bases from V and 8 bases from J, leaving 15 bases between. Germline V gives CDR1 SEHNR, CDR2 FQNEAQ (reference sequence). Using reference TRBV7-9 and TRBJ2-3 for the parts outside the CDR3, the full variable domain is DTGVSQNPRHKITKRGQNVTFRCDPISEHNRLYWYRQTLGQGPEFLTYFQNEAQLEKSRLLSDRFSAERPKGSFSTLEIQRTEQGDSAMYLCASSLVAAGGTQYFGPGTRLTVL.

A single count supports this clone. This chain connects TRBV6-5 to TRBJ2-7; no firm D call. The V end lost 7 bases, the J end lost 4 bases, and 8 bases lay between the germline ends. This CDR3 region has 11 residues. Germline V gene sequence: CDR1 MNHEY, CDR2 SVGAGI. The CDR3 region is CASTSKYEQYF. In DNA, the CDR3 is TGTGCCAGCACCTCCAAATACGAGCAGTACTTC.

A few counts support this clone. The V gene is TRBV4-2, the J gene TRBJ2-5; D remains ambiguous. Germline values: CDR1 LGHNA, CDR2 YNFKEQ. V dropped 4 bases and J dropped 0 bases, with 12 bases sitting between them. This CDR3 is 15 amino acids long. This chain's CDR3 is CASSPFLRDQETQYF. CDR3 DNA: TGTGCCAGCAGCCCGTTCCTCCGGGACCAAGAGACCCAGTACTTC.

The chain carries TRBV13 and TRBJ2-7; 7 nucleotides align to TRBD2. Germline V gene lookup returns CDR1 PRHDT and CDR2 FYEKMQ (reference sequence). The CDR3 covers 14 residues. The V gene end was trimmed by 0 bases and the J gene end by 7 bases; junction bases not matched to a gene: 6. The CDR3 sequence: CASSLGVAGVEQYF. The CDR3, as DNA: TGTGCCAGCAGCTTAGGCGTTGCGGGGGTTGAGCAGTACTTC.

The chain couples TRBV4-1 to TRBJ2-5; 8 nucleotides match TRBD1. The V and J ends lost 4 bases and 0 bases, in that order; junction bases with no gene match: 7. This CDR3 has 16 residues. Per the germline V gene, CDR1 is MGHRA and CDR2 is YSYEKL. The CDR3, as DNA: TGCGCCAGCAGCCCCACGGACAGGGCAGACCAAGAGACCCAGTACTTC. It translates to CASSPTDRADQETQYF.

This sequence joins TRBV4-2 and TRBJ2-2; 7 nucleotides match TRBD1. V trimming: 0 bases; J trimming: 6 bases; junction bases outside the gene matches: 4. This CDR3 is 15 amino acids long. Germline V lookup: CDR1 LGHNA, CDR2 YNFKEQ. CDR3 coding DNA: TGTGCCAGCAGCCAAGAAGGGGGCTCGGCCGGGGAGCTGTTTTTT. Its protein product is CASSQEGGSAGELFF.

This sequence joins TRBV29-1 and TRBJ2-5, with TRBD2 matching 11 bases. V was clipped by 7 bases and J by 3 bases; unmatched bases: 7. The CDR3 is 14 amino acids. Germline V gene data show CDR1 as SQVTM and CDR2 as ANQGSEA. CDR3 nucleotide sequence: TGCAGCGCTATACTAGCGGGAGTTGAAGAGACCCAGTACTTC. Amino acids: CSAILAGVEETQYF.

This clone was observed a handful of times. The chain has TRBV7-2 and TRBJ2-1, with TRBD2 identical over 9 bases. CDR1 is SGHTA, CDR2 FQGNSA, per germline. V trimming: 2 bases; J trimming: 0 bases; junction bases outside the gene matches: 2. The CDR3 is 16 residues long. The chain's CDR3 is CASSLSLAGSYNEQFF. CDR3 nucleotides: TGTGCCAGCAGCTTATCACTAGCGGGCTCCTACAATGAGCAGTTCTTC. Full variable domain (remainder filled in from reference TRBV7-2 and TRBJ2-1): GAGVSQSPSNKVTEKGKDVELRCDPISGHTALYWYRQSLGQGLEFLIYFQGNSAPDKSGLPSDRFSAERTGGSVSTLTIQRTQQEDSAVYLCASSLSLAGSYNEQFFGPGTRLTVL.

This clone was counted only a few times. A junction end diverges from the germline sequence, so it may reflect a read error. The chain joins TRBV23-1 to TRBJ2-1; 8 bases fit TRBD2. TRBV23-1 is recorded as an ORF, its role being uncertain. This CDR3 spans 15 amino acids. CDR3 bases: TGCGCCAGCTCGGGGGGGCAAATCTCCCACAATGAGCAGTTCTTC. Protein sequence: CASSGGQISHNEQFF.

The CDR3 DNA is TGTGCCAGCAGTTTGGGTGGGGCAGTCCGGCAGTACTTC. Translating it yields CASSLGGAVRQYF. This chain uses TRBV27 with TRBJ2-7, with D perhaps matching TRBD1 (5 bases). V lost 3 bases, J lost 9 bases, and 15 bases lay in between. CDR1 MNHEY and CDR2 SMNVEV come from the germline V gene (reference sequence). This CDR3 spans 13 amino acids.

Concerning this clone: Different DNA sequences within this sample yield the same CDR3. The chain is built from TRBV4-1 and TRBJ2-7; 8 nucleotides agree with TRBD1. The CDR3 loop spans 14 amino acids. Germline CDR1 MGHRA, CDR2 YSYEKL. V dropped 1 base and J dropped 4; count of bases not matched to a gene: 3. CDR3 sequence (DNA): TGCGCCAGCAGCCAAGTCCGACAGGGGTACGAGCAGTACTTC. Encoded protein: CASSQVRQGYEQYF.

The gene calls are TRBV23-1 and TRBJ1-4, with D possibly TRBD1 on 6 matching bases. TRBV23-1 is given ORF status, its function remaining uncertain. The CDR3 is 16 residues long. Between the trimmed V and J ends, which lost 3 bases and 5 bases, there was a span of 16 bases. CDR3 protein: CASSHLQGKGNEKLFF. As DNA, the CDR3 is TGCGCCAGCAGTCACCTACAGGGAAAGGGGAATGAAAAACTGTTTTTT.

The V and J genes are TRBV2 and TRBJ2-1, with unresolved D. Germline CDR1 and CDR2: SNHLY and FYNNEI. V lost 8 bases, J lost 4 bases, and 12 bases lay in between. The length of the CDR3 is 13 residues. The CDR3 loop reads CASFRWSYNEQFF. The CDR3 coding sequence is TGTGCCAGCTTTAGGTGGTCTTACAATGAGCAGTTCTTC.

V is TRBV7-2 and J is TRBJ1-4; D possibly corresponds to TRBD1 (6 bases). V gave up 4 bases and J gave up 3 bases, with 6 bases separating them. The CDR3 has 13 amino acids. Per the germline V gene, CDR1 is SGHTA and CDR2 is FQGNSA. The CDR3 sequence: CASSWGPNEKLFF. DNA for the CDR3: TGTGCCAGCAGCTGGGGGCCTAATGAAAAACTGTTTTTT.

The genes are TRBV7-9 and TRBJ2-5; 8 bases match TRBD1. The V segment lost 5 bases and the J segment 5 bases; nucleotides outside the gene matches: 10. From germline, CDR1 is SEHNR and CDR2 FQNEAQ (reference sequence). This CDR3 is 15 amino acids long. CDR3 sequence reads: CASSRGQGAVETQYF. The CDR3 DNA reads as TGTGCCAGCAGCCGAGGCCAGGGGGCTGTGGAGACCCAGTACTTC.

CDR3 loop: CASSLKGHPDTQYF. Here the CDR3 DNA reads TGTGCCAGCAGCTTAAAGGGCCACCCAGATACGCAGTATTTT. The rearrangement joins TRBV7-9 to TRBJ2-3; D is unclear. Between the trimmed V and J ends, which lost 2 bases and 4 bases, there was a span of 10 bases. The CDR3 consists of 14 residues. The germline V gene encodes CDR1 SEHNR and CDR2 FQNEAQ (reference sequence).

This clone appeared a few times. The gene calls are TRBV11-2 and TRBJ2-1, with D unresolved. Deletions cut 1 base from V and 6 bases from J, with 7 bases between. CDR3 size: 13 residues. Germline V lookup: CDR1 SGHAT, CDR2 FQNNGV. The CDR3 DNA is TGTGCCAGCAGCTTAGGGGCCCGCAATGAGCAGTTCTTC. As protein: CASSLGARNEQFF.

A remark on this clone: A clone one base away is much larger, so this may be a read error. This sequence joins TRBV7-2 and TRBJ2-5; possibly TRBD1 or TRBD2 for D (5 bases each). This CDR3 is built from 15 residues. V was clipped by 5 bases and J by 6 bases, with 19 bases between them. Germline V lookup: CDR1 SGHTA, CDR2 FQGNSA. CDR3 in amino acids: CASSQDLGDYQTQYF. CDR3 nucleotide sequence: TGTGCCAGCAGCCAAGATCTGGGGGATTACCAGACCCAGTACTTC.